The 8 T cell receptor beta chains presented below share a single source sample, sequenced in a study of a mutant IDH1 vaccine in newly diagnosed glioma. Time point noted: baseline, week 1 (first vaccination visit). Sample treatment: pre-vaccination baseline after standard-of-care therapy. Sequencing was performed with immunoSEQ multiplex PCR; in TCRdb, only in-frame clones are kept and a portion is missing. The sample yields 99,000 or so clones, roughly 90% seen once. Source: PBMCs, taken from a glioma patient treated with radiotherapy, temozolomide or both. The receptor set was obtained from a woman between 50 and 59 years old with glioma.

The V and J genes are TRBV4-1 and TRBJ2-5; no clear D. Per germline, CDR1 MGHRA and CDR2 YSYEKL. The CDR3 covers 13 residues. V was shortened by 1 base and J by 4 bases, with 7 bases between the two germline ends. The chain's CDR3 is CASSQAWGETQYF. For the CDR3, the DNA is TGCGCCAGCAGCCAAGCTTGGGGAGAGACCCAGTACTTC.

The DNA for the CDR3 is TGTGCCAGCAGCGGGGCTTCGGACAATGAGCAGTTCTTC. Translated, it gives CASSGASDNEQFF. This rearrangement joins TRBV14 to TRBJ2-1; tentative D call: TRBD1 (5 bases). Germline CDR1 and CDR2: SGHDN and FVKESK. V was trimmed by 5 bases and J by 5 bases, leaving 10 bases between them. The CDR3 runs 13 residues.

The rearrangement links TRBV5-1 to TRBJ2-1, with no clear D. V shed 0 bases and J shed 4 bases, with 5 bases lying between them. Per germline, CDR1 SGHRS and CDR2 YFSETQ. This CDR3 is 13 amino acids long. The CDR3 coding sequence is TGCGCCAGCAGCTTGGGGGGTTACAATGAGCAGTTCTTC. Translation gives CASSLGGYNEQFF. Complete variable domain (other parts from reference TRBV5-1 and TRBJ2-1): KAGVTQTPRYLIKTRGQQVTLSCSPISGHRSVSWYQQTPGQGLQFLFEYFSETQRNKGNFPGRFSGRQFSNSRSEMNVSTLELGDSALYLCASSLGGYNEQFFGPGTRLTVL.

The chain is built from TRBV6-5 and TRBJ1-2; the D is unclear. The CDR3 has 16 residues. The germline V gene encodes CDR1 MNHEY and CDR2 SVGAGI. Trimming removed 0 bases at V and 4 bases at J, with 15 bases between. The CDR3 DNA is TGTGCCAGCAGTTACTCAACAGCGGGCTTCGCCTATGGCTACACCTTC. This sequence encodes CASSYSTAGFAYGYTF.

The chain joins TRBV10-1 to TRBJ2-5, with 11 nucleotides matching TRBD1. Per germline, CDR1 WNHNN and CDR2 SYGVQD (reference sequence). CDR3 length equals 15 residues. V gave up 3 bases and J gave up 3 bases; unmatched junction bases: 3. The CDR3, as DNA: TGCGCCAGCAGTGACGGGACAGGGGGAAAAGAGACCCAGTACTTC. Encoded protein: CASSDGTGGKETQYF.

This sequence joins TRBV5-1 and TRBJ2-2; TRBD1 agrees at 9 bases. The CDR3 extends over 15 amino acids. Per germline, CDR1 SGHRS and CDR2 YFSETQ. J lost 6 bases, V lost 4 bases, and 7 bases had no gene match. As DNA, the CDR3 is TGCGCCAGCAGCCCGGGGACAGGGACCCCCGGGGAGCTGTTTTTT. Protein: CASSPGTGTPGELFF.

The CDR3 bases are TGTGCCAGTAGGGGGGTGAGGAGTTACAATGAGCAGTTCTTC. Translating gives CASRGVRSYNEQFF. This chain links TRBV19 with TRBJ2-1; D assignment may be TRBD1 or TRBD2 (5 bases each). Trimming took 6 bases from V and 4 from J, leaving 13 bases between them. CDR1 and CDR2 (germline): LNHDA, SQIVND (reference sequence). The CDR3 totals 14 residues.

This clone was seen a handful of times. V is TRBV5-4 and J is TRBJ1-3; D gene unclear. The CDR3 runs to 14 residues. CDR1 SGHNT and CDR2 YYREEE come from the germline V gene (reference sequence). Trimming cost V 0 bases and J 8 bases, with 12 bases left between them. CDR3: CASSLDTLRDTIYF. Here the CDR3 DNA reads TGTGCCAGCAGCTTGGATACCCTGAGGGACACCATATATTTT. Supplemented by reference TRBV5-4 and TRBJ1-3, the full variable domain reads ETGVTQSPTHLIKTRGQQVTLRCSSQSGHNTVSWYQQALGQGPQFIFQYYREEENGRGNFPPRFSGLQFPNYSSELNVNALELDDSALYLCASSLDTLRDTIYFGEGSWLTVV.